What follows is one T cell receptor (beta chain) and its context. Its binding antigen is unknown. Qualities for individual bases were not recorded, and no much larger clone is one base off. The record originates from a study of identical twins' blood T cells (dated by TCRdb to 2013 to 2014). Regarding the research as a whole: Around 49 million Illumina reads were obtained across some 12 libraries, of which six were alpha-chain libraries and six were beta-chain libraries. Using next-generation sequencing, the study compared the TCR alpha and beta chain repertoires of three pairs of monozygous twins to assess how genetics influences repertoire formation.

V loses 7 bases of germline sequence and J loses 2 bases, and the interval between the two ends is 14 bases. The CDR3 contains 13 residues, cysteine and phenylalanine counted. The DNA shown is the 39-base CDR3, in frame from base 1. The germline V gene specifies SQVTM as CDR1 and ANQGSEA as CDR2. The study at large found these results: How many CDR3 clonotypes two donors shared depended mainly on the product of their cloneset sizes, and the twins did not clearly stray from this trend. Because the twins were raised together, environmental influences could not be ruled out as an explanation for the similarity between twins. Among the most abundant TCRbeta clonotypes, more CDR3 sequences were shared by each donor with her twin than with unrelated donors. The proposed role of the TCRalpha J segment in MHC recognition during thymic selection was stated to require validation by independent studies. V gene usage, even among non-selected out-of-frame TCRbeta clonotypes, was reported to be markedly more similar within twin pairs than between unrelated donors.

The library was produced with 5' RACE. The instrument given in TCRdb is Illumina Genome Analyzer IIx. RNA-based TCR cDNA libraries were prepared by a previously described protocol with several modifications. To prevent cross-contamination, barcodes specific to each sample were added to both ends of every TCR cDNA library during cDNA synthesis and amplification. From the authors' description of their analysis: Each library contained 2.2 to 3.6 million CDR3-containing reads, and somewhere between about 95,000 and nearly 500,000 clonotypes were identified for each individual. Reads with improper barcode index combinations were discarded, and clonesets were then built for each library with the MiTCR software. MiTCR filtered or rescued low-quality reads and corrected PCR and sequencing errors when assembling CDR3 clonotypes. Artificial out-of-frame clonotypes were mapped to in-frame sequences, with one indel allowed in the CDR3, and then removed. Similarity of V and J gene usage between donors was measured as Jensen-Shannon divergence divided by mean entropy. The public reads were quality trimmed at Q25 with fastp and then assembled into clones with MiXCR by TCRdb, keeping productive beta chains. For every CDR3 protein sequence, its rows merge into one entry that carries the most common genes and DNA. TCRdb's processing, not the authors', yielded these V and J calls. Present in this sample are roughly 340,000 distinct CDR3 sequences, roughly 27% of which were seen just once. The leading ten clones occupy about 6% of the sample.

Donors were six healthy women forming three monozygous twin pairs. All three twin pairs had been reared together and were thought likely to have met the same infectious agents and vaccines. TCR cDNA libraries were prepared from RNA that was isolated from peripheral blood mononuclear cells. Sequencing was done on a sample of PBMCs. The chain employs TRBV29-1 and TRBJ1-2, with no reliable assignment of the D segment. The clonotype was recovered from a woman aged 18 to 55 in good health. The CDR3: CSASSGTNYGYTF. At the DNA level, the sequence is TGCAGCGCCAGCTCGGGAACGAACTATGGCTACACCTTC.